This T cell receptor (beta chain) was identified in a study of shared clonotypes between healthy human individuals. The table came from immunoSEQ multiplex PCR; TCRdb's copy has only in-frame clones and leaves some out. The sample yields under 2,500,000 clones, about 94% seen once. This clonotype was obtained from a man aged 18 to 29 in good health. The sample comprised naive CD4+ T cells sorted from blood. Subset in this sample: CD45RA+ positively selected.

CDR3 residues: CASSLMGGTGGANGELFF. DNA for the CDR3: TGTGCCAGCAGCTTAATGGGCGGGACAGGGGGCGCAAACGGGGAGCTGTTTTTT. The gene calls are TRBV7-3 and TRBJ2-2; 12 nucleotides line up with TRBD1. This CDR3 has 18 amino acids. CDR1 and CDR2 from the germline V gene are SGHTA and FQGTGA. Trimming removed 1 base from V and 7 bases from J; junction bases left unmatched: 10.